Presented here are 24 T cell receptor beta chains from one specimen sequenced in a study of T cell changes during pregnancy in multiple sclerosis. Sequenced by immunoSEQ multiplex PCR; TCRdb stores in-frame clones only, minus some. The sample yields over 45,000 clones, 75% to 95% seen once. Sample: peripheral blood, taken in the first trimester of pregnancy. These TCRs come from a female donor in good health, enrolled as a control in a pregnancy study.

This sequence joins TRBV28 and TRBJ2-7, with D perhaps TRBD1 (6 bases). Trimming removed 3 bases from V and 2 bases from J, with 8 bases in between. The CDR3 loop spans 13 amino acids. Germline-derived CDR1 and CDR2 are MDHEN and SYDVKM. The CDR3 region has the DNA TGTGCCAGCAGTTTTGGACAGACCTACGAGCAGTACTTC. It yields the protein CASSFGQTYEQYF.

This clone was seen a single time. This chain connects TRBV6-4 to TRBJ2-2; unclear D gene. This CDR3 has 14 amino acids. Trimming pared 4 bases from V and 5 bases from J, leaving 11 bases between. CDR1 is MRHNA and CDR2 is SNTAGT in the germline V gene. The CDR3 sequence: CASSVHEQTGELFF. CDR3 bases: TGTGCCAGCAGTGTCCACGAACAGACCGGGGAGCTGTTTTTT.

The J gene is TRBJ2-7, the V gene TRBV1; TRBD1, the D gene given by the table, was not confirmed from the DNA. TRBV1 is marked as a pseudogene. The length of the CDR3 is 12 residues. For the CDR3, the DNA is TGCACCACTCTTAGACAGGAACACGAGCAGTACTTC. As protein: CTTLRQEHEQYF.

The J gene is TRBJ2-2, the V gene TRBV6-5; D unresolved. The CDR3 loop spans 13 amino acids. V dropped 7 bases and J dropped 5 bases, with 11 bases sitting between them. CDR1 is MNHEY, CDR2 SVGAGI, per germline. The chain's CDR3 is CASTIRETGELFF. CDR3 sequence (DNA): TGTGCCAGCACCATAAGAGAGACCGGGGAGCTGTTTTTT.

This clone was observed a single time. The CDR3 loop is CSAVYTEAFF. CDR3 bases: TGCAGCGCCGTGTACACTGAAGCTTTCTTT. The chain is built from TRBV29-1 and TRBJ1-1; D remains unclear. CDR1 and CDR2 from the germline V gene are SQVTM and ANQGSEA. V dropped 7 bases and J dropped 3 bases, with 6 bases sitting between them. The CDR3 is 10 amino acids.

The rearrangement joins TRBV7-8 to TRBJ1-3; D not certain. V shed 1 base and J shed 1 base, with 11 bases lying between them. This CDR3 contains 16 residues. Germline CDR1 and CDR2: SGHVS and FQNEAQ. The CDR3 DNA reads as TGTGCCAGCAGCTTAGGAGGATTCGAATCTGGAAACACCATATATTTT. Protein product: CASSLGGFESGNTIYF.

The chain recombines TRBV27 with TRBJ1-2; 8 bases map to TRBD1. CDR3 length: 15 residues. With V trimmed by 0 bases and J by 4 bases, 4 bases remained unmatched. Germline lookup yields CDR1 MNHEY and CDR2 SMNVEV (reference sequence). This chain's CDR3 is CASSLSAGGLYGYTF. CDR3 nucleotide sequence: TGTGCCAGCAGTTTATCTGCAGGGGGCCTCTATGGCTACACCTTC.

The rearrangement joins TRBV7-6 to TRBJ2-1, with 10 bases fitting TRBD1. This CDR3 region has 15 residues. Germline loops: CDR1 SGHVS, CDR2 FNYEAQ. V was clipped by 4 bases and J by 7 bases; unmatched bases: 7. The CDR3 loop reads CASSSQDRGANEQFF. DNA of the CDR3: TGTGCCAGCAGCTCTCAGGACAGGGGGGCGAATGAGCAGTTCTTC.

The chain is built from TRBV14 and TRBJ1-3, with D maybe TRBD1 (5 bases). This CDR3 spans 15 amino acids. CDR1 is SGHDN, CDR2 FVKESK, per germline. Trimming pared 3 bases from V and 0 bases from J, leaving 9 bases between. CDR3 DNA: TGTGCCAGCAGCCACAGGGCTTTCTCTGGAAACACCATATATTTT. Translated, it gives CASSHRAFSGNTIYF.

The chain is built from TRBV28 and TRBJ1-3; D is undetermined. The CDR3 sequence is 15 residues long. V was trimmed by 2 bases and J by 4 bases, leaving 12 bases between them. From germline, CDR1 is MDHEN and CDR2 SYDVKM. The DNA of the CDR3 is TGTGCCAGCAGTTTACCCTTGGCCGCCGGAAACACCATATATTTT. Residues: CASSLPLAAGNTIYF.

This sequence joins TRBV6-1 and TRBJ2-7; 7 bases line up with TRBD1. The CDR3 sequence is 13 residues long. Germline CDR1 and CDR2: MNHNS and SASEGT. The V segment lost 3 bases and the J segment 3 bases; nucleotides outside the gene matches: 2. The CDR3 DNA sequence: TGTGCCAGCAGTGAGGGGGACAGCTACGAGCAGTACTTC. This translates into CASSEGDSYEQYF.

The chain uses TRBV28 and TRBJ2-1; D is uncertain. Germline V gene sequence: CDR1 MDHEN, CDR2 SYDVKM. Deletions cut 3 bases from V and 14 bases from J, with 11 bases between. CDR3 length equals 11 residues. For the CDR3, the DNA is TGTGCCAGCAGTTTGCCCCCTGGCAAGTTCTTC. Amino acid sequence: CASSLPPGKFF.

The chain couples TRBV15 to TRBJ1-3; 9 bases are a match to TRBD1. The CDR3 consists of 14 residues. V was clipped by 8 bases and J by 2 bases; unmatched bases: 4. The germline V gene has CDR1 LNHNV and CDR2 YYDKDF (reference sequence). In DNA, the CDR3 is TGTGCCACCCGTTGGACAGGGGCTGGAAACACCATATATTTT. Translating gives CATRWTGAGNTIYF.

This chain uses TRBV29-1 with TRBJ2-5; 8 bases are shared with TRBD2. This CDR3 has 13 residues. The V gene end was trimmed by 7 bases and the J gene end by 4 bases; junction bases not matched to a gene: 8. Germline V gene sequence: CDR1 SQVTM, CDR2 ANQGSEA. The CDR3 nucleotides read TGCAGCGCCAGGCGGGGGGCGGGAGAGACCCAGTACTTC. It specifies CSARRGAGETQYF.

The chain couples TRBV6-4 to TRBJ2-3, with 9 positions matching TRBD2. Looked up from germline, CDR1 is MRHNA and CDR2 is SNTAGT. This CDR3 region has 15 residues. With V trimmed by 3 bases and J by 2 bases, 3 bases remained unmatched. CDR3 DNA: TGTGCCAGCAGTGAAGCGGGGGGTACCACAGATACGCAGTATTTT. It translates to CASSEAGGTTDTQYF.

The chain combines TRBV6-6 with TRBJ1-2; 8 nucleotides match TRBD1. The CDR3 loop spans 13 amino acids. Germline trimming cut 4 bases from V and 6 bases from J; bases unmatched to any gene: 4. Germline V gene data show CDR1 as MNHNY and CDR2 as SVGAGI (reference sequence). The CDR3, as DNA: TGTGCCAGCAGTTTCAGGGGGCGGGATGGCTACACCTTC. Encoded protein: CASSFRGRDGYTF.

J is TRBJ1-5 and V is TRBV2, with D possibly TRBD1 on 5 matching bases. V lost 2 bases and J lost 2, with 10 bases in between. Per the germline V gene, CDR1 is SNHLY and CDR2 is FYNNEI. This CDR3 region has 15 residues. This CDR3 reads CASSEQGVGNQPQHF. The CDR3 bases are TGTGCCAGCAGTGAACAGGGCGTGGGCAATCAGCCCCAGCATTTT.

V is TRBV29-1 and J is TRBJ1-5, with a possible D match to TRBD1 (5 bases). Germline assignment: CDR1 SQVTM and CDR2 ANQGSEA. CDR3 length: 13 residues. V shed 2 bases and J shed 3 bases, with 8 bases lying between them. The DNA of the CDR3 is TGCAGCGTTGAAACAGGTCTCAATCAGCCCCAGCATTTT. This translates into CSVETGLNQPQHF.

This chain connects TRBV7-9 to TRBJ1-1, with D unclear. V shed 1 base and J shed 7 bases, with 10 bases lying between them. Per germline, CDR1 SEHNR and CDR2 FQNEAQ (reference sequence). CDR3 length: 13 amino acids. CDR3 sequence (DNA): TGTGCCAGCAGCTTAGTCATGGGCGATGAAGCTTTCTTT. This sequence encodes CASSLVMGDEAFF.

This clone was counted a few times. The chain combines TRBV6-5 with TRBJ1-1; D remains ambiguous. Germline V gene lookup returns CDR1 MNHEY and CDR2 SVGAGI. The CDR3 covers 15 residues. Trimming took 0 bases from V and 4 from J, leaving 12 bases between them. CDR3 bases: TGTGCCAGCAGTTACTCGGGCGGGGTGCGCACTGAAGCTTTCTTT. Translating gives CASSYSGGVRTEAFF.

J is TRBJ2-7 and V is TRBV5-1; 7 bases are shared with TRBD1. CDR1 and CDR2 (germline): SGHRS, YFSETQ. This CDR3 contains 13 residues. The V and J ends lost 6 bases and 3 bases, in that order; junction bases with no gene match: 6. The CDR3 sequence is CASNNDRDYEQYF. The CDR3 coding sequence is TGCGCCAGCAACAACGACAGGGACTACGAGCAGTACTTC.

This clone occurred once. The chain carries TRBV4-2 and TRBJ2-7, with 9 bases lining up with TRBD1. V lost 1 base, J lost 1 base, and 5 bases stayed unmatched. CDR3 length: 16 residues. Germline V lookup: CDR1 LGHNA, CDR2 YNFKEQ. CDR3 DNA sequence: TGTGCCAGCAGCCAAGGGGTCGGGACAGGGTCCTACGAGCAGTACTTC. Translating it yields CASSQGVGTGSYEQYF.

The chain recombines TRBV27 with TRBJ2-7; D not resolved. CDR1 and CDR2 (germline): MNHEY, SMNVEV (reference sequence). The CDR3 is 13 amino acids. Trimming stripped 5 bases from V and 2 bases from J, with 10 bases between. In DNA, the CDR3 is TGTGCCAGCAGTCCCGGTATTACCTACGAGCAGTACTTC. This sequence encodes CASSPGITYEQYF.

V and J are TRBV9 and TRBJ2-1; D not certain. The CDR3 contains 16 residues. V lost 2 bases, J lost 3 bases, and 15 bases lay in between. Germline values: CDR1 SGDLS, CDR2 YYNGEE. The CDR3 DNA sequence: TGTGCCAGCAGCGTTAGTGTTGTGTTTGGCTACAATGAGCAGTTCTTC. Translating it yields CASSVSVVFGYNEQFF.